A selection of T cell receptor beta chains follows, all from one sample in a study of OX40 agonist ivuxolimab in advanced cancers. The assay was immunoSEQ multiplex PCR, and TCRdb's table has in-frame clones only and misses some. The repertoire holds approximately 53,000 clones, with approximately 92% as singletons. The sequencing used CD4+ or CD8+ T cells sorted from blood, collected in a trial of the OX40 agonist ivuxolimab. These receptors originate from an adult with an advanced solid tumor such as melanoma, head and neck, liver or kidney cancer. Each CDR3 is given with its conserved first and last residue.

TRBV9 | CASSERQSDSYNEQFF
TRBV5-6 | CASSLEGVSNQPQHF
TRBV13 | CASSVGTGGWETQYF
TRBV5-6 | CASSLRYFTDTQYF
TRBV13 | CASSTALGPQHF
TRBV2 | CASSDGQTFSGNTIYF
TRBV27 | CASSDTSSGELFF
TRBV5-1 | CASSLPGLAGGPPYEQYF
TRBV7-2 | CASSHGANEKLFF
TRBV30 | CAWSRGTDSNQPQHF
TRBV5-3 | CARTSKEISGRIYNEQFF
TRBV30 | CAWSGFVSYNEQFF
TRBV9 | CASSLKPATDEQFF
TRBV5-4 | CASSLGRELDEQFF
TRBV27 | CASSSRLDSSYEQYF
TRBV15 | CATSREGGFKNIQYF
TRBV4-1 | CASSQDTANEKLFF
TRBV13 | CASSFGLAEQYF
TRBV28 | CASSFNGLSNQPQHF
TRBV19 | CATRTLGTEAFF
TRBV5-5 | CASSYSGTGAYEQYF
TRBV7-3 | CASSLAGTSEPRWFYEQYF
TRBV7-9 | CASSLETSGSYEQYF
TRBV11-1 | CASSFLTGIGETQYF
TRBV25-1 | CASSDRWVGSTNQETQYF
TRBV13 | CASSSRTGANEKLFF
TRBV5-6 | CASSLGGNTEAFF
TRBV28 | CASSFQFLVVLGAPGYTF
TRBV16 | CASSQYNEQFF
TRBV13 | CASRSGLAGGQAWNEQFF
TRBV7-2 | CASSPGTGAPDTQYF
TRBV4-1 | CASRHTSGTSKNIQYF
TRBV7-9 | CASSLAGGEQYF
TRBV5-8 | CASSLVSFEQFF
TRBV7-9 | CASSGGDASYEKLFF
TRBV2 | CASSGGVAGATDTQYF
TRBV28 | CASSLLTEQYF
TRBV7-9 | CASSPGQGQSYEQYF
TRBV11-3 | CASSLGRRSSYNEQFF
TRBV4-3 | CASSQVAVLSSPDTQYF
TRBV2 | CASSRSAAKNIQYF
TRBV10-3 | CAISDREVSYNEQFF
TRBV15 | CATGQVNTEAFF
TRBV19 | CASRGVTGELFF
TRBV6-5 | CASSSLPYGYTF
TRBV11-3 | CASSFRRGPANEQFF
TRBV27 | CASSSGYGYTF
TRBV9 | CASSVSGTGIAGELFF
TRBV7-2 | CASSSPALGLGEQYF
TRBV4-3 | CASSRAGGTNEQYF